This TCR beta chain was retrieved from a study of T cell repertoires in cytomegalovirus infection. This clonotype has ten or more counts. Antigen: not known. The CDR3 consists of 16 residues. V lost 2 bases and J 0 bases, leaving 10 bases between the germline ends. The germline V gene has CDR1 MNHEY and CDR2 SVGAGI. MiXCR, applied by TCRdb to the reads, yields one record per CDR3 protein. This sample has about 60,000 distinct CDR3 sequences; more than 15% occur once, and the top ten carry about 68%. The chain has TRBV6-5 and TRBJ1-4; the D is unclear. Sequencing was performed on CD8+ T cells from cultured PBMCs, taken from culture after CMV antigen stimulation. This sequence was found in a human donor in good health (CMV status not recorded). Some clones in this sample may be carry-over from other donors' samples. CDR3 residues: CASSYRWTATNEKLFF. As DNA, the CDR3 is TGTGCCAGCAGTTACAGGTGGACCGCAACTAATGAAAAACTGTTTTTT.